This T cell receptor (beta chain) was captured in a study of T cell responses to AZD1222 COVID-19 vaccine. Study as a whole: Second doses that came at about 4 or about 12 weeks were put together.

Here immunoSEQ multiplex PCR was the method, and the copy in TCRdb shows in-frame clones only, minus some. This sample has 86,000 or so clones, with more than 75% found just once. The CDR3 covers 13 residues. Deletions cut 6 bases from V and 6 bases from J, with 11 bases between. The chain carries TRBV12-3 or TRBV12-4 and TRBJ2-2; D remains unclear. The source material was peripheral blood, sampled on day 0 of AZD1222 vaccination. This clonotype was obtained from an adult in good health. The CDR3 loop is CASSLGLPGELFF. CDR3 nucleotides: TGTGCCAGCAGCCTGGGTCTCCCCGGGGAGCTGTTTTTT.